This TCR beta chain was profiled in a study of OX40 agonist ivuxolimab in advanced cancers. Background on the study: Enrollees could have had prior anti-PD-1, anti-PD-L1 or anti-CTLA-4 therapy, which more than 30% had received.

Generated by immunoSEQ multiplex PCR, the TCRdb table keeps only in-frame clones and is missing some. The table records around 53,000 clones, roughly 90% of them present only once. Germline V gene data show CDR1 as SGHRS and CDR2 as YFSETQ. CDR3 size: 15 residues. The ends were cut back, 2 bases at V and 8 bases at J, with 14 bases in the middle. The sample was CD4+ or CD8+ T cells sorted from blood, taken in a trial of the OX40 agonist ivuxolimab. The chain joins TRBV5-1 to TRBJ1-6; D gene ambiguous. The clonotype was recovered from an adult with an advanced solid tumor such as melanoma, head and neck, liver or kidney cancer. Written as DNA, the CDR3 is TGCGCCAGCAGCTTAGAGGTCCAAGGCCATTCACCCCTCCACTTT. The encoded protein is CASSLEVQGHSPLHF.